This entry lists 17 T cell receptor beta chains sequenced from one sample in a study of control samples from healthy donors and cancer patients. Repertoires were generated with immunoSEQ multiplex PCR, while TCRdb's copy carries only in-frame clones and drops some. The repertoire has 150,000 to 200,000 clones, 91% of them found once; the top ten carry approximately 1.5%. The specimen sequenced was blood. The source of these receptors is a woman in her twenties or thirties in good health.

This chain links TRBV25-1 with TRBJ2-1; TRBD1 matches at 9 bases. Losses at the gene ends were 5 bases for V and 4 bases for J; bases not matched to a gene: 3. Germline loops: CDR1 MGHDK, CDR2 SYGVNS. The CDR3 has 14 amino acids. The CDR3 DNA reads as TGTGCCAGCAGTAATGACAGGGGGTACAATGAGCAGTTCTTC. This sequence encodes CASSNDRGYNEQFF.

The rearrangement links TRBV15 to TRBJ2-7; 11 bases align to TRBD2. The CDR3 is 16 residues long. Germline V gene sequence: CDR1 LNHNV, CDR2 YYDKDF (reference sequence). After removal of 1 base from V and 1 base from J, the junction contained 3 bases not matched to a gene. The CDR3 DNA reads TGTGCCACCAGCAGAGGGCTAGCGGGAGGATCCTACGAGCAGTACTTC. Protein product: CATSRGLAGGSYEQYF.

Of note for this clone: Within the sample, other DNA sequences also encode this same CDR3. The CDR3 coding sequence is TGCAGCGTTGAAGATCAAGGGGCTGGAAACACCATATATTTT. Its protein is CSVEDQGAGNTIYF. The rearrangement uses TRBV29-1 and TRBJ1-3; the D gene is possibly TRBD1 (5 bases). In germline, CDR1 is SQVTM, CDR2 ANQGSEA. V gave up 0 bases and J gave up 2 bases, with 8 bases separating them. This CDR3 region has 14 residues.

Worth noting for this clone: The sample carries other DNA sequences with the same CDR3. The rearrangement links TRBV18 to TRBJ2-5, with D maybe TRBD2 (5 bases). CDR3 size: 13 residues. The V gene's germline CDR1 is KGHSH and CDR2 LQKENI. Trimming shortened V by 6 bases and J by 1 base, and 9 bases separated the two germline ends. CDR3 in amino acids: CASSPGLQETQYF. CDR3 nucleotide sequence: TGTGCCAGCTCCCCAGGACTCCAAGAGACCCAGTACTTC.

The V gene is TRBV28, the J gene TRBJ2-3; TRBD2 matches at 7 bases. This CDR3 spans 15 amino acids. In germline, CDR1 is MDHEN, CDR2 SYDVKM. V lost 2 bases and J lost 4; bases outside the gene matches: 6. DNA of the CDR3: TGTGCCAGCAGTTTAGCCGGGAGGCTGGCAGATACGCAGTATTTT. Translation gives CASSLAGRLADTQYF. The variable domain in full, completed from reference TRBV28 and TRBJ2-3, reads DVKVTQSSRYLVKRTGEKVFLECVQDMDHENMFWYRQDPGLGLRLIYFSYDVKMKEKGDIPEGYSVSREKKERFSLILESASTNQTSMYLCASSLAGRLADTQYFGPGTRLTVL.

J is TRBJ2-7 and V is TRBV21-1; the table's D call, TRBD2, has no DNA check behind it. TRBV21-1 is given as a pseudogene. The CDR3 is made up of 13 amino acids. DNA for the CDR3: TGTGCCAGCAGCAAAGCGAGATCCTACGAGCAGTACTTC. The encoded protein is CASSKARSYEQYF.

Here the CDR3 reads CASSDRGHNEQFF. CDR3 in DNA: TGTGCCAGCAGTGACAGGGGGCACAATGAGCAGTTCTTC. The chain is built from TRBV6-4 and TRBJ2-1; 7 bases line up with TRBD1. Unmatched junction bases numbered 0, after V lost 2 bases and J lost 5 bases. Germline CDR1 MRHNA, CDR2 SNTAGT. The CDR3 contains 13 residues.

J is TRBJ2-7 and V is TRBV6-2 or TRBV6-3; 9 bases map to TRBD1. CDR1 MNHEY and CDR2 SVGEGT come from the germline V gene. The CDR3 covers 15 residues. The junction had 8 bases not matched to a gene; V was cut back by 2 bases and J by 6 bases. For the CDR3, the DNA is TGTGCCAGCAGTTACCCATCGACAGGGGGTAGCGAGCAGTACTTC. The encoded protein is CASSYPSTGGSEQYF.

The J gene is TRBJ1-1, the V gene TRBV3-1 (or the pseudogene TRBV3-2), with D maybe TRBD1 (6 bases). From germline, CDR1 is LGHDT and CDR2 YNNKEL (reference sequence). V was trimmed by 3 bases and J by 1 base, leaving 9 bases between them. The CDR3 runs to 14 residues. CDR3 region: CASSQTTGNTEAFF. DNA for the CDR3: TGTGCCAGCAGCCAGACGACAGGGAACACTGAAGCTTTCTTT.

The chain recombines TRBV6-6 with TRBJ1-2, with a weak D call TRBD1 (5 bases). Per the germline V gene, CDR1 is MNHNY and CDR2 is SVGAGI (reference sequence). Trimming took off 2 bases at V and 8 bases at J, with 9 bases between the two ends. The CDR3 spans 12 residues. CDR3 sequence: CASSYGGGGYTF. Written as DNA, the CDR3 is TGTGCCAGCAGTTACGGGGGAGGGGGCTACACCTTC.

The chain employs TRBV7-3 and TRBJ2-1, with TRBD2 matching over 7 bases. The J segment lost 6 bases and the V segment lost 2 bases, leaving 4 bases of the junction unmatched. The CDR3 has 14 amino acids. Per the germline V gene, CDR1 is SGHTA and CDR2 is FQGTGA. The CDR3 nucleotides are TGTGCCAGCAGCTTAGCGGGAGCTCGCAATGAGCAGTTCTTC. Its protein is CASSLAGARNEQFF.

The J gene is TRBJ2-4, the V gene TRBV4-1; D is perhaps TRBD2 (6 bases). The CDR3 runs to 20 residues. Per the germline V gene, CDR1 is MGHRA and CDR2 is YSYEKL. The V end lost 2 bases, the J end lost 0 bases, and 23 bases lay between the germline ends. The CDR3 DNA sequence: TGCGCCAGCAGCCAAATTGGGGGGATCCCCTTGATCATAGCCAAAAACATTCAGTACTTC. This encodes CASSQIGGIPLIIAKNIQYF.

This clone has a handful of counts. This chain connects TRBV6-4 to TRBJ2-3; TRBD1 aligns across 11 bases. After removal of 4 bases from V and 4 bases from J, the junction contained 1 base not matched to a gene. In germline, CDR1 is MRHNA, CDR2 SNTAGT. The CDR3 covers 14 residues. CDR3 loop: CASSGTGGADTQYF. Here the CDR3 DNA reads TGTGCCAGCAGTGGGACAGGGGGCGCAGATACGCAGTATTTT.

This clone has just a few counts. This chain connects TRBV5-1 to TRBJ1-2; no reliable D call. CDR3 length: 14 residues. Germline V gives CDR1 SGHRS, CDR2 YFSETQ. The germline V and J ends were trimmed by 6 bases and 0 bases, with 12 bases remaining between them. The CDR3 DNA is TGCGCCAGCAAGCTAGACCCCGCTAACTATGGCTACACCTTC. This encodes CASKLDPANYGYTF.

V and J are TRBV11-3 and TRBJ2-5, with no clear D. Germline CDR1 is SGHNT and CDR2 is YENEEA. The CDR3 covers 13 residues. V was trimmed by 5 bases and J by 2 bases, leaving 9 bases between them. The CDR3 sequence: CASSDIGQETQYF. The DNA of the CDR3 is TGTGCCAGCAGCGACATCGGGCAAGAGACCCAGTACTTC. Filled out from reference TRBV11-3 and TRBJ2-5, the complete variable domain reads EAGVVQSPRYKIIEKKQPVAFWCNPISGHNTLYWYLQNLGQGPELLIRYENEEAVDDSQLPKDRFSAERLKGVDSTLKIQPAELGDSAVYLCASSDIGQETQYFGPGTRLLVL.

This clone was recorded only once. The chain couples TRBV11-3 to TRBJ2-1; 8 bases map to TRBD2. The germline gives CDR1 SGHNT, CDR2 YENEEA. The ends lost 6 bases at V and 2 bases at J; junction bases unmatched: 6. This CDR3 is built from 15 residues. The CDR3: CASSPGLATYNEQFF. The CDR3 region has the DNA TGTGCCAGCAGTCCCGGACTAGCTACCTACAATGAGCAGTTCTTC. Supplemented by reference TRBV11-3 and TRBJ2-1, the full variable domain reads EAGVVQSPRYKIIEKKQPVAFWCNPISGHNTLYWYLQNLGQGPELLIRYENEEAVDDSQLPKDRFSAERLKGVDSTLKIQPAELGDSAVYLCASSPGLATYNEQFFGPGTRLTVL.

The gene calls are TRBV15 and TRBJ1-3, with 9 nucleotides matching TRBD1. The V gene's germline CDR1 is LNHNV and CDR2 YYDKDF (reference sequence). The CDR3 covers 18 residues. The V segment lost 0 bases and the J segment 0 bases; nucleotides outside the gene matches: 6. The CDR3 protein is CATSRDGGTGSSGNTIYF. DNA of the CDR3: TGTGCCACCAGCAGAGATGGGGGGACAGGGAGCTCTGGAAACACCATATATTTT.